This is a list of T cell receptor beta chains from one sample in a study. TCRdb re-called the 5' RACE reads through MiXCR, storing one row per CDR3 protein. The table records 50,000 to 65,000 distinct CDR3 sequences, less than 25% of them present only once. Sequenced input: tumor-infiltrating Tregs sorted from the breast tumor. The receptors originated from a female donor with breast cancer. CDR3s leave out the opening cysteine and the closing phenylalanine or tryptophan.

ATSTGGGSQPQH	TRBV24-1	TRBJ1-5	12
ASSGPEQETQY	TRBV5-1	TRBJ2-5	11
ASSEGRGNYGYT	TRBV6-1	TRBJ1-2	12
ASSHSGRYQETQY	TRBV7-9	TRBJ2-5	13
SADSGTGSWEQY	TRBV29-1	TRBJ2-7	12
ASRNLPRTLGSNQPQH	TRBV6-1	TRBJ1-5	16
ATSRGLGGTSNSPLH	TRBV15	TRBJ1-6	15
ASSSGPDTHYNEQF	TRBV11-2	TRBJ2-1	14
AIGELTYNEQF	TRBV28	TRBJ2-1	11
ASSQVGPSDEQY	TRBV3-1	TRBJ2-7	12
ASSDGLTDTQY	TRBV2	TRBJ2-3	11